The 29 T cell receptor beta chains listed next were all sequenced from one sample in a study of T cells in Graves' hyperthyroidism and ophthalmopathy. The TCR beta CDR3 regions underwent amplification using RNA transcripts as the source. Using the HTBI primer set, a first-round RT-PCR was run on the TCR CDR3. TCRdb ran MiXCR on the multiplex PCR reads and lists one entry per CDR3 protein. Of more than 450,000 distinct CDR3 sequences detected, approximately 14% appear once; the ten largest clones hold 11% to 15%. Input material: blood. Receptors were obtained from a woman in her thirties or forties with Graves' hyperthyroidism.

This clonotype showed up many times. In DNA, the CDR3 is TGCGCCAGCAGCCAGGGGACTAGCCCCTCCTACAATGAGCAGTTCTTC. Encoded protein: CASSQGTSPSYNEQFF. The rearrangement joins TRBV4-1 to TRBJ2-1; 9 bases agree with TRBD2. This CDR3 has 16 residues. Trimming removed 3 bases from V and 0 bases from J; junction bases left unmatched: 3. Germline CDR1 reads MGHRA; CDR2 reads YSYEKL.

The rearrangement links TRBV19 to TRBJ2-1; no clear D gene. Germline V gene data show CDR1 as LNHDA and CDR2 as SQIVND (reference sequence). There are 15 residues in the CDR3. The V end lost 0 bases, the J end lost 0 bases, and 6 bases lay between the germline ends. The CDR3 loop reads CASSIDPSSYNEQFF. The CDR3 DNA follows: TGTGCCAGTAGTATAGATCCGAGCTCCTACAATGAGCAGTTCTTC.

This clonotype has ten or more counts. The chain links TRBV28 to TRBJ1-5; no clear D gene. The CDR3 has 13 amino acids. Germline V gene data show CDR1 as MDHEN and CDR2 as SYDVKM. The V and J ends lost 3 bases and 7 bases respectively, with 10 bases between them. DNA of the CDR3: TGTGCCAGCAGTTTGACCCTCAGCCAGCCCCAGCATTTT. Protein sequence: CASSLTLSQPQHF. The full variable domain, in which reference TRBV28 and TRBJ1-5 provide the parts outside the CDR3, is DVKVTQSSRYLVKRTGEKVFLECVQDMDHENMFWYRQDPGLGLRLIYFSYDVKMKEKGDIPEGYSVSREKKERFSLILESASTNQTSMYLCASSLTLSQPQHFGDGTRLSIL.

The sample holds a few counts of this clonotype. The chain couples TRBV18 to TRBJ1-5; a possible D gene is TRBD1 (6 bases). Trimming removed 6 bases from V and 4 bases from J, with 19 bases in between. CDR3 size: 16 residues. Germline CDR1 reads KGHSH; CDR2 reads LQKENI. The CDR3 region has the DNA TGTGCCAGCTCCCCTGTCGGACAGCCGAGGAATCAGCCCCAGCATTTT. Amino acids: CASSPVGQPRNQPQHF.

This clonotype appeared a few times. V and J are TRBV20-1 and TRBJ1-2; possible D gene TRBD1, 5 bases. The CDR3 is made up of 15 amino acids. Trimming stripped 6 bases from V and 0 bases from J, with 17 bases between. The V gene's germline CDR1 is DFQATT and CDR2 SNEGSKA (reference sequence). The CDR3 DNA follows: TGCAGTGCCACGGGGCGAGGGCAGTCTAACTATGGCTACACCTTC. Residues: CSATGRGQSNYGYTF.

A few counts support this clonotype. The chain has TRBV5-1 and TRBJ2-1; no reliable D call. The germline gives CDR1 SGHRS, CDR2 YFSETQ. Deletions cut 0 bases from V and 5 bases from J, with 12 bases between. The CDR3 extends over 15 amino acids. CDR3 sequence reads: CASSLGLVGDNEQFF. CDR3 in DNA: TGCGCCAGCAGCTTGGGCCTAGTAGGAGACAATGAGCAGTTCTTC.

This clonotype was seen repeatedly, ten times or more. The chain has TRBV29-1 and TRBJ1-1; perhaps TRBD1 as D (6 bases). V lost 6 bases and J 1 base, leaving 18 bases between the germline ends. CDR1 and CDR2 (germline): SQVTM, ANQGSEA. The CDR3 runs to 15 residues. CDR3 bases: TGCAGCGTCCTGATACAGGGAGCCGGGAACACTGAAGCTTTCTTT. It specifies CSVLIQGAGNTEAFF.

Ten or more counts support this clonotype. The V gene is TRBV3-1, the J gene TRBJ2-1, with D tentatively TRBD2 (6 bases). There are 15 residues in the CDR3. Germline values: CDR1 LGHDT, CDR2 YNNKEL (reference sequence). V lost 4 bases, J lost 5 bases, and 15 bases lay in between. The CDR3 sequence is CASSRGAGWDNEQFF. In DNA form, the CDR3 reads TGTGCCAGCAGCCGAGGCGCGGGGTGGGACAATGAGCAGTTCTTC.

This clonotype was seen a single time. The rearrangement uses TRBV5-5 and TRBJ1-1; TRBD1 matches at 7 bases. The germline gives CDR1 SGHKS, CDR2 YYEKEE (reference sequence). Losses at the gene ends were 4 bases for V and 7 bases for J; bases not matched to a gene: 4. The CDR3 has 12 amino acids. The CDR3: CASSRWTGEAFF. As DNA, the CDR3 is TGTGCCAGCAGCCGCTGGACAGGTGAAGCTTTCTTT.

This clonotype showed up many times. V gene TRBV5-6 combines with J gene TRBJ2-7; perhaps D is TRBD1 or TRBD2 (6 bases each). Germline V gene lookup returns CDR1 SGHDT and CDR2 YYEEEE. CDR3 length equals 13 residues. Deletions cut 2 bases from V and 2 bases from J, with 8 bases between. The CDR3 reads CASSLRGPYEQYF. CDR3 nucleotide sequence: TGTGCCAGCAGCTTACGGGGGCCCTACGAGCAGTACTTC.

In its sample, this clonotype was seen many times. The rearrangement joins TRBV24-1 to TRBJ2-3; 13 nucleotides match TRBD2. The V segment lost 7 bases and the J segment 0 bases; nucleotides outside the gene matches: 0. The CDR3 runs to 15 residues. Germline V gene lookup returns CDR1 KGHDR and CDR2 SFDVKD. CDR3 DNA: TGTGCCACCAGGGGACTAGCGGGGAGCACAGATACGCAGTATTTT. It is translated as CATRGLAGSTDTQYF.

This clonotype was found a few times. The CDR3 nucleotides are TGTGCCAGCAGCTTGGCTAGGGACAGGATCTACGAGCAGTACTTC. It translates to CASSLARDRIYEQYF. The chain uses TRBV7-9 and TRBJ2-7; 8 nucleotides match TRBD1. Trimming took 3 bases from V and 3 from J; bases not matched to a gene: 7. Germline CDR1 and CDR2: SEHNR and FQNEAQ (reference sequence). This CDR3 spans 15 amino acids.

This clonotype was picked up many times. The chain employs TRBV28 and TRBJ1-2, with 9 positions matching TRBD1. Germline trimming cut 5 bases from V and 4 bases from J; bases unmatched to any gene: 5. The CDR3 has 14 residues. Germline values: CDR1 MDHEN, CDR2 SYDVKM. The chain's CDR3 is CASSAGQGIYGYTF. The CDR3 region has the DNA TGTGCCAGCAGTGCCGGACAGGGGATCTATGGCTACACCTTC.

The chain uses TRBV28 and TRBJ1-4; D is unclear. Germline CDR1 and CDR2: MDHEN and SYDVKM. The length of the CDR3 is 13 residues. V was shortened by 10 bases and J by 8 bases, with 17 bases between the two germline ends. In nucleotides, the CDR3 is TGTGCCATAGGTACAACCCTCTTGGAAAAACTGTTTTTT. This translates into CAIGTTLLEKLFF.

This clonotype was counted at least ten times. The V gene is TRBV6-2 or TRBV6-3, the J gene TRBJ2-1; possibly TRBD1 for D (6 bases). The CDR3 spans 13 residues. Germline CDR1 is MNHEY and CDR2 is SVGEGT. V lost 2 bases, J lost 8 bases, and 10 bases lay in between. The CDR3 here is CASSYLYRDEQFF. The DNA of the CDR3 is TGTGCCAGCAGTTACCTGTACAGGGATGAGCAGTTCTTC.

The chain recombines TRBV28 with TRBJ2-7, with 9 positions matching TRBD2. V shed 6 bases, J shed 0 bases, and the junction held 9 bases outside the gene matches. Germline CDR1 MDHEN, CDR2 SYDVKM. The CDR3 is 16 residues long. CDR3 sequence: CASRREGGTSSYEQYF. The CDR3 DNA is TGTGCCAGCAGGCGGGAGGGAGGCACGAGCTCCTACGAGCAGTACTTC.

In regard to this clonotype: A read error is likely, as this CDR3 ends without the conserved phenylalanine or tryptophan. CDR3 sequence: CASSIEYRDQPQHS. CDR3 DNA sequence: TGTGCCAGTAGTATAGAATACCGGGATCAGCCCCAGCATTCT. The chain recombines TRBV19 with TRBJ1-5; D remains ambiguous. The CDR3 loop spans 14 amino acids. Germline CDR1 is LNHDA and CDR2 is SQIVND (reference sequence). V was clipped by 0 bases and J by 5 bases, with 8 bases between them.

There are many counts of this clonotype. The chain links TRBV2 to TRBJ2-2, with 8 bases matching TRBD1. The CDR3 consists of 15 residues. CDR1 is SNHLY and CDR2 is FYNNEI in the germline V gene. V was pared by 4 bases and J by 7 bases, with 8 bases of the junction left unmatched. The CDR3 DNA follows: TGTGCCAGCAGTGCTGGAGACAGGGGCCACGGGGAGCTGTTTTTT. Its translation: CASSAGDRGHGELFF.

The gene calls are TRBV11-2 and TRBJ2-3; D possibly corresponds to TRBD2 (6 bases). V dropped 4 bases and J dropped 6 bases, with 17 bases sitting between them. The germline gives CDR1 SGHAT, CDR2 FQNNGV. The CDR3 consists of 15 residues. CDR3 residues: CASSSRERSVDTQYF. The CDR3 nucleotides read TGTGCCAGCAGCTCCCGGGAGAGGTCGGTGGATACGCAGTATTTT.

This clonotype was observed many times. This chain uses TRBV20-1 with TRBJ1-1; 8 bases agree with TRBD1. This CDR3 region has 16 residues. Germline-derived CDR1 and CDR2 are DFQATT and SNEGSKA (reference sequence). V was pared by 1 base and J by 1 base, with 8 bases of the junction left unmatched. CDR3 nucleotides: TGCAGTGCTAGAGGGATTGACAGGGGCTCGAACACTGAAGCTTTCTTT. It yields the protein CSARGIDRGSNTEAFF.

The gene calls are TRBV28 and TRBJ2-2; TRBD2 might be the D (5 bases). This CDR3 region has 16 residues. Between the trimmed V and J ends, which lost 6 bases and 7 bases, there was a span of 21 bases. Germline V gene data show CDR1 as MDHEN and CDR2 as SYDVKM. The CDR3 sequence is CASRNGMLRTGGELFF. The CDR3 DNA reads TGTGCCAGCAGGAACGGGATGCTTAGGACGGGCGGGGAGCTGTTTTTT.

This clonotype was seen a few times. The V gene is TRBV5-4, the J gene TRBJ2-3; D is unclear. The CDR3 covers 12 residues. V lost 9 bases to trimming and J lost 2 bases, with 10 bases between them. Per germline, CDR1 SGHNT and CDR2 YYREEE (reference sequence). CDR3 coding DNA: TGTGCCATACTGCGTCCCACAGATACGCAGTATTTT. Translation gives CAILRPTDTQYF.

The table lists this clonotype with many counts. The genes are TRBV24-1 and TRBJ2-5, with 15 bases matching TRBD2. The J segment lost 4 bases and the V segment lost 4 bases, leaving 0 bases of the junction unmatched. Germline V gene sequence: CDR1 KGHDR, CDR2 SFDVKD. This CDR3 is built from 15 residues. This CDR3 is CATSEGLAGGETQYF. CDR3 in DNA: TGTGCCACCAGTGAGGGACTAGCGGGAGGAGAGACCCAGTACTTC.

This clonotype was seen repeatedly, ten times or more. The genes are TRBV20-1 and TRBJ2-3; D is possibly TRBD1 or TRBD2 (5 bases each). Germline V gene lookup returns CDR1 DFQATT and CDR2 SNEGSKA (reference sequence). Trimming removed 6 bases at V and 3 bases at J, with 16 bases between. The CDR3 has 14 residues. The CDR3: CSARDPPTTDTQYF. CDR3 bases: TGCAGTGCCCGGGACCCCCCGACGACAGATACGCAGTATTTT.

This clonotype appeared a few times. The V gene is TRBV20-1, the J gene TRBJ1-1, with 7 positions matching TRBD1. Trimming removed 3 bases from V and 3 bases from J; junction bases left unmatched: 4. The CDR3 contains 13 residues. The V gene's germline CDR1 is DFQATT and CDR2 SNEGSKA (reference sequence). CDR3 coding DNA: TGCAGTGCTAGGATAGGGGGCTACACTGAAGCTTTCTTT. Residues: CSARIGGYTEAFF.

The chain carries TRBV3-1 and TRBJ1-2; D is undetermined. This CDR3 spans 14 amino acids. Germline V lookup: CDR1 LGHDT, CDR2 YNNKEL (reference sequence). Trimming pared 1 base from V and 7 bases from J, leaving 13 bases between. The CDR3 region is CASSQVYPLSGYTF. CDR3 coding DNA: TGTGCCAGCAGCCAAGTTTATCCGCTCTCTGGCTACACCTTC.

The chain recombines TRBV19 with TRBJ2-1, with a weak D call TRBD2 (7 bases). CDR1 is LNHDA, CDR2 SQIVND, per germline (reference sequence). The germline V and J ends were trimmed by 3 bases and 2 bases, with 17 bases remaining between them. This CDR3 spans 17 amino acids. The CDR3 is CASSMGASGSTYNEQFF. CDR3 nucleotide sequence: TGTGCCAGTAGTATGGGGGCTAGCGGAAGTACCTACAATGAGCAGTTCTTC.

This clonotype showed up many times. The chain employs TRBV12-3 or TRBV12-4 and TRBJ1-2, with 7 nucleotides matching TRBD1. V gave up 4 bases and J gave up 0 bases; unmatched junction bases: 2. This CDR3 is built from 14 residues. CDR3 DNA: TGTGCCAGCAGTTGGGACAGCGCTAACTATGGCTACACCTTC. It is translated as CASSWDSANYGYTF.

V and J are TRBV29-1 and TRBJ2-5; tentative D call: TRBD2 (7 bases). Germline loops: CDR1 SQVTM, CDR2 ANQGSEA. The CDR3 runs to 13 residues. Between the trimmed V and J ends, which lost 6 bases and 5 bases, there was a span of 16 bases. CDR3 sequence: CSVVRGAGETQYF. CDR3 sequence (DNA): TGCAGCGTGGTCCGGGGGGCGGGGGAGACCCAGTACTTC.